Reported below is one T cell receptor (beta chain). The CDR3 length is 14 residues. From germline, CDR1 is LNHNV and CDR2 YYDKDF (reference sequence). After removal of 8 bases from V and 3 bases from J, the junction contained 9 bases not matched to a gene. The source of the sample is a study of T cell changes during pregnancy in multiple sclerosis. TCRdb's copy holds only in-frame clones and misses some; the assay was immunoSEQ multiplex PCR. This table holds under 75,000 clones, roughly 89% found once. V is TRBV15 and J is TRBJ1-2; TRBD1 matches 7 bases. This TCR was recovered from a female donor in good health, enrolled as a control in a pregnancy study. Sequencing was performed on CD4+ T cells from peripheral blood mononuclear cells, taken after pregnancy. The CDR3 reads CATVQGGSYYGYTF. Written as DNA, the CDR3 is TGTGCCACCGTCCAAGGGGGCAGTTACTATGGCTACACCTTC.